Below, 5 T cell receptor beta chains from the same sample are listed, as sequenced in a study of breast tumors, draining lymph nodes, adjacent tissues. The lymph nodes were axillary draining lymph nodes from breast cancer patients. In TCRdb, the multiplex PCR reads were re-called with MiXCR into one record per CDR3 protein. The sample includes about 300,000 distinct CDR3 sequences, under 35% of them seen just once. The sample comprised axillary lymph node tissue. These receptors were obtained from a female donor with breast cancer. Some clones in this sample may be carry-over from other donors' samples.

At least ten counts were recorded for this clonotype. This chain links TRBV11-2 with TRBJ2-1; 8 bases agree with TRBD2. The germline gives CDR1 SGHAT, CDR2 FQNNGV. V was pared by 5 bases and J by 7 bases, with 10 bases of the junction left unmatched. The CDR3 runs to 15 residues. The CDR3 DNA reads TGTGCCAGCAGCCCAGGAGCACTAGCGGCGAATGAGCAGTTCTTC. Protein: CASSPGALAANEQFF. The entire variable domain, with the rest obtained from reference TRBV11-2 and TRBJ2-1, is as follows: EAGVAQSPRYKIIEKRQSVAFWCNPISGHATLYWYQQILGQGPKLLIQFQNNGVVDDSQLPKDRFSAERLKGVDSTLKIQPAKLEDSAVYLCASSPGALAANEQFFGPGTRLTVL.

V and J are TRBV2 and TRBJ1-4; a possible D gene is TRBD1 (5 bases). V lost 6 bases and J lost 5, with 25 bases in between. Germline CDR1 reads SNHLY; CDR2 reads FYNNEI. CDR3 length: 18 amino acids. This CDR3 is CASRTGTSGRSYNEKLFF. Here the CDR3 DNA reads TGTGCCAGCAGGACCGGGACTAGCGGGAGATCCTACAATGAAAAACTGTTTTTT. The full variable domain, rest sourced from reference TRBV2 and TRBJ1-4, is EPEVTQTPSHQVTQMGQEVILRCVPISNHLYFYWYRQILGQKVEFLVSFYNNEISEKSEIFDDQFSVERPDGSNFTLKIRSTKLEDSAMYFCASRTGTSGRSYNEKLFFGSGTQLSVL.

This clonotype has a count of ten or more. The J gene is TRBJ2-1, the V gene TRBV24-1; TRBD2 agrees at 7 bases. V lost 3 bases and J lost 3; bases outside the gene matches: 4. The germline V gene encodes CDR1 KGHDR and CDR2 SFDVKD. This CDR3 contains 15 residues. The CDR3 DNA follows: TGTGCCACCAGTGATGCTAGCGGAGACTACAATGAGCAGTTCTTC. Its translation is CATSDASGDYNEQFF.

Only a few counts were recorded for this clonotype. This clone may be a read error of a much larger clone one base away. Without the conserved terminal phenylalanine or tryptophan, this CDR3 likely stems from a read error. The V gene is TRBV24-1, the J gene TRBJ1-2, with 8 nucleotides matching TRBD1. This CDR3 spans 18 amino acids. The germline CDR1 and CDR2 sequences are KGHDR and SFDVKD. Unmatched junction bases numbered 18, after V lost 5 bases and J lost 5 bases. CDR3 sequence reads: CATSGTGTGPKNRYGYTL. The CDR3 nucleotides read TGTGCCACCAGTGGAACCGGGACAGGACCTAAAAATCGATATGGCTACACCCTC.

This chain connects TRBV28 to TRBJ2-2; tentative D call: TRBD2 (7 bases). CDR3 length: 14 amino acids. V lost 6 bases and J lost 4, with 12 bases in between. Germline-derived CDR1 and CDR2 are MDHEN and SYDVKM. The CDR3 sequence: CASRGGAGTGELFF. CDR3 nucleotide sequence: TGTGCCAGCAGAGGGGGGGCGGGCACCGGGGAGCTGTTTTTT.